The 3 T cell receptor beta chains listed next were all sequenced from one sample in a study of blood T cell repertoires in COVID-19 (TCRdb year 2020). Library construction relied on the immunoSEQ multiplex PCR assay. This is the immuneACCESS table as TCRdb keeps it, with only in-frame sequences that have V and J called. A part of the clones is gone; compared with another copy, unresolved V genes explain less than half, and the rest is unexplained. This sample comprises about 220,000 clones, under 90% of them detected only once. About 3.8% of the sample is in the top ten clones. The sample taken for sequencing was PBMCs or T cells enriched from blood (not recorded which). These receptors came from a woman in her thirties or forties who had been exposed to COVID-19.

This clone was seen repeatedly, ten times or more. The V gene is TRBV13, the J gene TRBJ2-3; TRBD1 agrees at 10 bases. CDR3 length: 18 amino acids. Germline assignment: CDR1 PRHDT and CDR2 FYEKMQ (reference sequence). Trimming took 5 bases from V and 1 from J; bases not matched to a gene: 12. CDR3: CASSPTGQGNLGTDTQYF. The CDR3 DNA is TGTGCCAGCAGCCCCACGGGACAGGGGAATTTAGGCACAGATACGCAGTATTTT.

V usage is TRBV9 and J usage is TRBJ2-1; TRBD1 might be the D (5 bases). CDR1 and CDR2 from the germline V gene are SGDLS and YYNGEE. This CDR3 has 14 residues. Trimming removed 0 bases from V and 8 bases from J, with 12 bases in between. The CDR3 here is CASSVARVADEQFF. CDR3 nucleotide sequence: TGTGCCAGCAGCGTAGCCAGGGTGGCAGATGAGCAGTTCTTC.

V usage is TRBV4-3 and J usage is TRBJ2-3; 9 bases align to TRBD1. The V gene end was trimmed by 3 bases and the J gene end by 4 bases; junction bases not matched to a gene: 8. This CDR3 has 16 residues. The V gene's germline CDR1 is LGHNA and CDR2 YSLEER. The CDR3 DNA reads as TGCGCCAGCAGCCAGGGCCGGGACAGGGTGCCAGATACGCAGTATTTT. It encodes CASSQGRDRVPDTQYF.